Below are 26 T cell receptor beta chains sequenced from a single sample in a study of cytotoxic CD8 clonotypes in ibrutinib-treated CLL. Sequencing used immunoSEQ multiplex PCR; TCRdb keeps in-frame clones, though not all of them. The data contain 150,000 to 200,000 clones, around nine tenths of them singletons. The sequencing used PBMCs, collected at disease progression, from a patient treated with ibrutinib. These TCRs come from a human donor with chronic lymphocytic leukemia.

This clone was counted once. CDR3 sequence (DNA): TGCGCCAGCAGCTTGGGGCTAGCGGGAGTACCAGAGACCCAGTACTTC. The encoded protein is CASSLGLAGVPETQYF. The V and J genes are TRBV5-1 and TRBJ2-5; 10 bases fit TRBD2. In germline, CDR1 is SGHRS, CDR2 YFSETQ. Trimming at V came to 0 bases and at J to 4 bases, leaving 6 bases not matched to a gene. This CDR3 is 16 amino acids long.

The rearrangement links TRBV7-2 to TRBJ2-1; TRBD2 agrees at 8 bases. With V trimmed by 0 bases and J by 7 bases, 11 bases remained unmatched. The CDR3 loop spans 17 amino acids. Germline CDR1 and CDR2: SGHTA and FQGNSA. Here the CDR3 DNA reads TGTGCCAGCAGCTTAGCGGTCTCGGCGGGAGGTATAAATGAGCAGTTCTTC. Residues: CASSLAVSAGGINEQFF.

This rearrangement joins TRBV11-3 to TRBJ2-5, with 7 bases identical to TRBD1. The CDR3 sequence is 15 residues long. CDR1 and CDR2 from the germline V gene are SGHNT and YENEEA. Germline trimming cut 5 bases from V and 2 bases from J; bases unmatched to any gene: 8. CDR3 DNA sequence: TGTGCCAGCAGCGGAAGTCGGACAGGACAAGAGACCCAGTACTTC. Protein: CASSGSRTGQETQYF.

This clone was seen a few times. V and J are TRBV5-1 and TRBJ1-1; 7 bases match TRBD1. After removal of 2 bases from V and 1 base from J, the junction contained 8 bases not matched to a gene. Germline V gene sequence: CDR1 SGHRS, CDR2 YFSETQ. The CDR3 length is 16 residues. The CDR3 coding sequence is TGCGCCAGCAGCTTCCGTCCGGGACAGACGAACACTGAAGCTTTCTTT. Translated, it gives CASSFRPGQTNTEAFF.

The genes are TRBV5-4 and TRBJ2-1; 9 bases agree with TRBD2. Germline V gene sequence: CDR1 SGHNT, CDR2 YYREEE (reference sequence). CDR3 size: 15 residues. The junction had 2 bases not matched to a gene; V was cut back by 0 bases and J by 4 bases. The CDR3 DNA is TGTGCCAGCAGCTTGGTTCTAGCGGGATACAATGAGCAGTTCTTC. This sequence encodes CASSLVLAGYNEQFF.

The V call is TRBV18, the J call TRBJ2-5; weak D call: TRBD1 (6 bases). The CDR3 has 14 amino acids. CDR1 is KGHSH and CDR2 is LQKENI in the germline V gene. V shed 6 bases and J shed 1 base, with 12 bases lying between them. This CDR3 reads CASSLGATQETQYF. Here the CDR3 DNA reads TGTGCCAGCTCCCTGGGGGCCACCCAAGAGACCCAGTACTTC.

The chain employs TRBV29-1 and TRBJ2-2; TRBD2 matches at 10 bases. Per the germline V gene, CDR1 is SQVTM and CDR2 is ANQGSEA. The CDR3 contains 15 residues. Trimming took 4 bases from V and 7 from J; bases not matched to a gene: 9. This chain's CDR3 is CSVGLSGRAGGELFF. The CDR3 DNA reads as TGCAGCGTTGGTTTAAGCGGGAGGGCCGGCGGGGAGCTGTTTTTT.

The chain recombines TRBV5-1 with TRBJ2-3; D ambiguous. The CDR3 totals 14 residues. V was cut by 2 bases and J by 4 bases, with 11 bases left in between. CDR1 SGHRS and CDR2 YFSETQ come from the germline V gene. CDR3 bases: TGCGCCAGCAGCTTCACTCCGGGCGCAGATACGCAGTATTTT. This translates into CASSFTPGADTQYF.

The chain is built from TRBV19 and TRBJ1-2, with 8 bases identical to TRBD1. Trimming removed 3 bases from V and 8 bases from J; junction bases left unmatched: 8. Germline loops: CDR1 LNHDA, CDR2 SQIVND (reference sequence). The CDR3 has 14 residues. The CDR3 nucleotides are TGTGCCAGTAGTATCCAGGGGGCGCGCGAAGGCTACACCTTC. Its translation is CASSIQGAREGYTF. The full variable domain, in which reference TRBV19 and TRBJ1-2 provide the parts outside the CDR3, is DGGITQSPKYLFRKEGQNVTLSCEQNLNHDAMYWYRQDPGQGLRLIYYSQIVNDFQKGDIAEGYSVSREKKESFPLTVTSAQKNPTAFYLCASSIQGAREGYTFGSGTRLTVV.

The CDR3 loop reads CASSMRPLGGGNQPQHF. The CDR3 DNA reads as TGTGCCAGTAGTATGCGGCCTCTCGGGGGGGGCAATCAGCCCCAGCATTTT. The chain employs TRBV19 and TRBJ1-5; a possible D gene is TRBD1 (5 bases). Germline V gene data show CDR1 as LNHDA and CDR2 as SQIVND (reference sequence). The length of the CDR3 is 17 residues. Trimming pared 3 bases from V and 2 bases from J, leaving 17 bases between.

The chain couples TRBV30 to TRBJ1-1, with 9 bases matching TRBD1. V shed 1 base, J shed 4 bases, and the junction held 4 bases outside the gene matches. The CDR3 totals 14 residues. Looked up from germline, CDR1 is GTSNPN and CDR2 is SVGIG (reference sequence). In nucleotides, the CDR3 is TGTGCCTGGAGTGGGGGGACAGGGACCACTGAAGCTTTCTTT. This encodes CAWSGGTGTTEAFF.

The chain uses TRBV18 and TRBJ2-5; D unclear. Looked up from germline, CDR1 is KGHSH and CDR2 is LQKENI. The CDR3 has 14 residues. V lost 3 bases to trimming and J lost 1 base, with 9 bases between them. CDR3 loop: CASSPVTTQETQYF. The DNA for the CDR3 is TGTGCCAGCTCACCCGTCACGACCCAAGAGACCCAGTACTTC.

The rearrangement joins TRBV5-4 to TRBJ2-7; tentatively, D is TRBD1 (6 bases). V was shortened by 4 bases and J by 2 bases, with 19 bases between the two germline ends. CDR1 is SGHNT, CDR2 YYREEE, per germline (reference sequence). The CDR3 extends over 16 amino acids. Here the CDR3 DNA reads TGTGCCAGCAGCGCTCGGCCCTGGACAGCAACCTACGAGCAGTACTTC. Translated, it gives CASSARPWTATYEQYF.

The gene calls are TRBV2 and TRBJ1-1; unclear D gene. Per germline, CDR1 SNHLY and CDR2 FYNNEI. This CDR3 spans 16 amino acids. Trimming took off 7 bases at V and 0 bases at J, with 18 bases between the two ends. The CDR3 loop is CASISNRSFLNTEAFF. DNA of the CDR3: TGTGCCAGCATTAGTAATCGGAGTTTCCTGAACACTGAAGCTTTCTTT.

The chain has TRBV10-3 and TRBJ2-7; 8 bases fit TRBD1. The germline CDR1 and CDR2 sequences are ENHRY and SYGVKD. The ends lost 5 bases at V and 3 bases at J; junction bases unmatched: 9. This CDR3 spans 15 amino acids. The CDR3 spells CAISTGTGSFYEQYF. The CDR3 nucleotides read TGTGCCATCAGTACCGGGACAGGAAGTTTCTACGAGCAGTACTTC.

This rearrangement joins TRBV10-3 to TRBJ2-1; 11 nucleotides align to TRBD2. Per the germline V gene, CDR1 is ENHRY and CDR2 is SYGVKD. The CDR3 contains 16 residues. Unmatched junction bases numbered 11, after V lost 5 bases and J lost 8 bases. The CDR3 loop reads CAISTLAGGINDEQFF. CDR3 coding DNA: TGTGCCATCAGTACCTTAGCGGGAGGGATTAACGATGAGCAGTTCTTC.

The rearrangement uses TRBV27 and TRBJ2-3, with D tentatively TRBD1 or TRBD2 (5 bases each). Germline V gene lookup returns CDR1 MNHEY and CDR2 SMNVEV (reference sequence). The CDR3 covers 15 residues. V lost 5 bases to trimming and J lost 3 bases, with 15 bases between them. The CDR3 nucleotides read TGTGCCAGCAGTAGCCGGGACCCGCGAACAGATACGCAGTATTTT. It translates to CASSSRDPRTDTQYF.

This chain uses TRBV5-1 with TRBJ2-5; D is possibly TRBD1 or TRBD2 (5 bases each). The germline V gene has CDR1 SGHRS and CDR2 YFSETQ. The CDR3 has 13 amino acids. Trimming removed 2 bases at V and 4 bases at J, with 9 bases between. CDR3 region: CASSFRDGETQYF. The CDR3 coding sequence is TGCGCCAGCAGCTTTCGGGACGGAGAGACCCAGTACTTC.

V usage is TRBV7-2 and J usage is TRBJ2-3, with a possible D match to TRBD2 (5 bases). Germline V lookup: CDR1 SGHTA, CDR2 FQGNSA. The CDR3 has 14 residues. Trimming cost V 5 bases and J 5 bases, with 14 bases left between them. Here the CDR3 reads CASSGNGIRDTQYF. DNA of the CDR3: TGTGCCAGCAGCGGTAACGGGATAAGAGATACGCAGTATTTT.

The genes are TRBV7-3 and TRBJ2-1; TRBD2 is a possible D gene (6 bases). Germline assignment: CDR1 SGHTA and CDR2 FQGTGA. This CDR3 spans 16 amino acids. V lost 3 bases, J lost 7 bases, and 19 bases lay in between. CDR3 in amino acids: CASSFTTGTGLNEQFF. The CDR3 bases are TGTGCCAGCAGCTTTACGACCGGGACTGGGCTTAATGAGCAGTTCTTC. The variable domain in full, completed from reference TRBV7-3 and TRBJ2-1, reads GAGVSQTPSNKVTEKGKYVELRCDPISGHTALYWYRQSLGQGPEFLIYFQGTGAADDSGLPNDRFFAVRPEGSVSTLKIQRTERGDSAVYLCASSFTTGTGLNEQFFGPGTRLTVL.

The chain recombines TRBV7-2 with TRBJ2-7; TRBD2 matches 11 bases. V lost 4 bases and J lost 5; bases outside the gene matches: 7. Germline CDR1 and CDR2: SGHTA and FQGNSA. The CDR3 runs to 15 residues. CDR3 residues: CASSSPSGRLHEQYF. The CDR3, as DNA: TGTGCCAGCAGCTCCCCTAGCGGGAGGCTCCACGAGCAGTACTTC.

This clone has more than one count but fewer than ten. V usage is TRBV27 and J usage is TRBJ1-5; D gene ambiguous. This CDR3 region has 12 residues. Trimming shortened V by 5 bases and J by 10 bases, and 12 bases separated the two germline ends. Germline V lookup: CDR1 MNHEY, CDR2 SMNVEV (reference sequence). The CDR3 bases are TGTGCCAGCAGTCCGACCTACCAACCCCAGCATTTT. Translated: CASSPTYQPQHF.

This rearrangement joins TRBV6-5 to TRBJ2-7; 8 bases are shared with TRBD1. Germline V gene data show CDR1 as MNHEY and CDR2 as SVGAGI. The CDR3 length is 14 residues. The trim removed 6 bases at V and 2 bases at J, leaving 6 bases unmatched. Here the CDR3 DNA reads TGTGCCAGCAGCGACAGGGGCCCCCCCTACGAGCAGTACTTC. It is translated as CASSDRGPPYEQYF.

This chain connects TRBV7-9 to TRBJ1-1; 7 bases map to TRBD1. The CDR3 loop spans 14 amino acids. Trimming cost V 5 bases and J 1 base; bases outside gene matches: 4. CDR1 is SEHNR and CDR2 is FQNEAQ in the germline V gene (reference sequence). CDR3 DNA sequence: TGTGCCAGCAGCCAAAGGGACAGGAACACTGAAGCTTTCTTT. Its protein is CASSQRDRNTEAFF.

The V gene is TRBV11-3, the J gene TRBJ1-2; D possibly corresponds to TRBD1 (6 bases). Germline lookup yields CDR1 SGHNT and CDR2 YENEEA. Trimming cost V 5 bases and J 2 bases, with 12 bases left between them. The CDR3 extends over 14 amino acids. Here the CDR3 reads CASSRRGGNYGYTF. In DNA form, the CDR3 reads TGTGCCAGCAGCCGGAGGGGGGGAAACTATGGCTACACCTTC.

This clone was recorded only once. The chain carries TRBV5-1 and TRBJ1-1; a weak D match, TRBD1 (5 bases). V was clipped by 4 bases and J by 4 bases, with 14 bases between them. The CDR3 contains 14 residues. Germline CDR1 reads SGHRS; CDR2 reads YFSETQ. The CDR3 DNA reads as TGCGCCAGCAGCCAGGGCAGAGGGAGCACTGAAGCTTTCTTT. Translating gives CASSQGRGSTEAFF. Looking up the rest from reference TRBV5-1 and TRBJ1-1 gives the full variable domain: KAGVTQTPRYLIKTRGQQVTLSCSPISGHRSVSWYQQTPGQGLQFLFEYFSETQRNKGNFPGRFSGRQFSNSRSEMNVSTLELGDSALYLCASSQGRGSTEAFFGQGTRLTVV.